This is a list of T cell receptor beta chains from one sample in a study of glioma-infiltrating T cells. A single record per CDR3 protein comes from TCRdb applying MiXCR to the multiplex PCR reads. Here the sample spans 300,000 to 400,000 distinct CDR3 sequences, 41% being singletons. The specimen sequenced was glioma tissue, nonneoplastic brain tissue, or PBMCs (not recorded which). Receptor source: a human donor with low-grade glioma or glioblastoma, undergoing nonglioma brain surgery, or in good health (not recorded which). CDR3s include the opening cysteine and the closing phenylalanine or tryptophan. The D gene is left open where the match is weak. A row's size may be missing; if present it is once, few, many or a size class.

V: TRBV7-2
size: .
D: .
J: TRBJ1-1
CDR3: CASIIGTEIAEAFF
DNA: TGTGCCAGCATCATAGGGACCGAGATAGCTGAAGCTTTCTTT

V: TRBV7-9
size: few
D: .
J: TRBJ2-1
CDR3: CASSSGRRTNEQFF
DNA: TGTGCCAGCAGCTCGGGACGGAGAACGAATGAGCAGTTCTTC

V: TRBV28
size: .
D: .
J: TRBJ2-3
CDR3: CASSSGPSPLDTQYF
DNA: TGTGCCAGCAGCTCCGGGCCTAGCCCGCTAGATACGCAGTATTTT

V: TRBV20-1
size: .
D: .
J: TRBJ1-6
CDR3: CSAVGVSGSPLHF
DNA: TGCAGTGCTGTTGGGGTGTCGGGATCACCCCTCCACTTT

V: TRBV15
size: .
D: TRBD1
J: TRBJ2-1
CDR3: CATRSRTGTMEQFF
DNA: TGTGCCACCAGAAGTAGGACAGGGACAATGGAGCAGTTCTTC

V: TRBV27
size: .
D: TRBD2
J: TRBJ2-7
CDR3: CASSRSGSSWNEQYF
DNA: TGTGCCAGCAGTCGAAGCGGGAGCTCGTGGAATGAGCAGTACTTC

V: TRBV20-1
size: .
D: .
J: TRBJ1-4
CDR3: CSARDPGGVDEKLFF
DNA: TGCAGTGCTAGAGATCCGGGGGGCGTTGATGAAAAACTGTTTTTT

V: TRBV7-2
size: once
D: .
J: TRBJ1-3
CDR3: CASSGSSGNTIYF
DNA: TGTGCCAGCAGCGGCAGCTCGGGAAACACCATATATTTT

V: TRBV24-1
size: few
D: .
J: TRBJ2-7
CDR3: CATSDLWGYEQYF
DNA: TGTGCCACCAGTGATTTGTGGGGGTACGAGCAGTACTTC

V: TRBV7-6
size: few
D: TRBD2
J: TRBJ2-1
CDR3: CASSPRTSPYNEQFF
DNA: TGTGCTAGCAGCCCCAGGACTAGCCCCTACAATGAGCAGTTCTTC

V: TRBV4-2
size: .
D: .
J: TRBJ2-5
CDR3: CASSQGPDLTQYF
DNA: TGTGCCAGCAGCCAGGGACCAGATCTGACCCAGTACTTC

V: TRBV28
size: few
D: TRBD2
J: TRBJ2-1
CDR3: CAIRPGLVDEQFF
DNA: TGTGCCATCAGGCCGGGACTAGTCGATGAGCAGTTCTTC

V: TRBV28
size: .
D: TRBD1
J: TRBJ2-7
CDR3: CASSLSPRTGDEQYF
DNA: TGTGCCAGCAGTTTATCCCCCCGGACAGGGGACGAGCAGTACTTC

V: TRBV25-1
size: few
D: .
J: TRBJ2-3
CDR3: CASSKVYFSTDTQYF
DNA: TGTGCCAGCAGTAAAGTATATTTTAGCACAGATACGCAGTATTTT

V: TRBV4-2
size: many
D: TRBD1
J: TRBJ1-2
CDR3: CASSQERDRSYGYTF
DNA: TGTGCCAGCAGCCAAGAAAGGGACAGAAGCTATGGCTACACCTTC

V: TRBV15
size: .
D: .
J: TRBJ2-5
CDR3: CATSSRTRAETQYF
DNA: TGTGCCACCAGCAGTCGAACCAGGGCGGAGACCCAGTACTTC

V: TRBV11-3
size: once
D: .
J: TRBJ2-7
CDR3: CASSQACARLDSSYEQYF
DNA: TGTGCCAGCAGCCAAGCCTGCGCCCGACTCGACAGCTCCTACGAGCAGTACTTC

V: TRBV6-6
size: .
D: .
J: TRBJ1-1
CDR3: CASSSAVNTEAFF
DNA: TGTGCCAGCAGTTCAGCCGTGAACACTGAAGCTTTCTTT

V: TRBV20-1
size: .
D: TRBD2
J: TRBJ2-1
CDR3: CSAPAPRLTGGDEQFF
DNA: TGCAGTGCCCCAGCCCCCCGACTAACGGGAGGTGATGAGCAGTTCTTC

V: TRBV6-2/TRBV6-3
size: many
D: .
J: TRBJ1-1
CDR3: CASSSSLRGAEAFF
DNA: TGTGCCAGCAGTTCCTCCCTTAGGGGGGCTGAAGCTTTCTTT

V: TRBV6-2/TRBV6-3
size: .
D: TRBD2
J: TRBJ2-1
CDR3: CASSLRTSVNNEQFF
DNA: TGTGCCAGCAGTCTAAGGACTAGCGTAAACAATGAGCAGTTCTTC

V: TRBV20-1
size: few
D: .
J: TRBJ2-7
CDR3: CSANKEGFQASYEQYF
DNA: TGCAGTGCTAACAAGGAGGGTTTCCAAGCCTCCTACGAGCAGTACTTC

V: TRBV20-1
size: many
D: .
J: TRBJ1-5
CDR3: CSAREWTANSNQPQHF
DNA: TGCAGTGCTAGAGAGTGGACGGCTAATAGCAATCAGCCCCAGCATTTT